What follows are 17 T cell receptor beta chains derived from one specimen sequenced in a study of blood T cell repertoires in COVID-19. Clones were sequenced by immunoSEQ multiplex PCR, and TCRdb holds only the in-frame ones, with some missing. The profile covers roughly 150,000 clones, with more than 65% appearing a single time and more than 7% taken by the ten largest. The sequenced sample consisted of peripheral blood. The receptors originated from a woman aged 60-75 years with COVID-19, enrolled during active disease.

The chain uses TRBV3-1 (or the pseudogene TRBV3-2) and TRBJ2-5; maybe TRBD2 (5 bases). Germline values: CDR1 LGHDT, CDR2 YNNKEL (reference sequence). V was trimmed by 2 bases and J by 5 bases, leaving 9 bases between them. This CDR3 is 13 amino acids long. The CDR3 protein is CASSQNRGETQYF. The DNA for the CDR3 is TGTGCCAGCAGCCAAAATAGAGGGGAGACCCAGTACTTC.

This clone was found a few times. V gene TRBV5-4 combines with J gene TRBJ2-7; 10 nucleotides line up with TRBD1. The CDR3 is 14 amino acids. J lost 3 bases, V lost 3 bases, and 3 bases had no gene match. Germline V gene data show CDR1 as SGHNT and CDR2 as YYREEE (reference sequence). The CDR3 nucleotides are TGTGCCAGCAGCTCGGGACAGGGGTTCTACGAGCAGTACTTC. It specifies CASSSGQGFYEQYF.

This clone showed up just once. This chain joins TRBV24-1 and TRBJ1-4; D remains ambiguous. The CDR3 spans 13 residues. V shed 3 bases and J shed 4 bases, with 5 bases lying between them. Germline V gene sequence: CDR1 KGHDR, CDR2 SFDVKD. CDR3 region: CATSDQLNEKLFF. DNA for the CDR3: TGTGCCACCAGTGATCAACTTAATGAAAAACTGTTTTTT.

The chain recombines TRBV6-6 with TRBJ1-5; no clear D gene. CDR3 length: 15 amino acids. The germline V gene has CDR1 MNHNY and CDR2 SVGAGI (reference sequence). With 5 bases removed from V and 1 base from J, the gap between germline ends came to 12 bases. The CDR3 DNA is TGTGCCAGCAGTCCGCCGGGAGAAAGCAATCAGCCCCAGCATTTT. Its translation: CASSPPGESNQPQHF.

The V and J genes are TRBV5-5 and TRBJ2-3, with 7 bases matching TRBD2. Trimming took 4 bases from V and 2 from J; bases not matched to a gene: 4. Germline assignment: CDR1 SGHKS and CDR2 YYEKEE (reference sequence). The CDR3 consists of 14 residues. In DNA form, the CDR3 reads TGTGCCAGCAGCACAGCGGGGACCACAGATACGCAGTATTTT. Amino acid sequence: CASSTAGTTDTQYF. Combining the CDR3 with reference TRBV5-5 and TRBJ2-3 gives the whole variable domain DAGVTQSPTHLIKTRGQQVTLRCSPISGHKSVSWYQQVLGQGPQFIFQYYEKEERGRGNFPDRFSARQFPNYSSELNVNALLLGDSALYLCASSTAGTTDTQYFGPGTRLTVL.

This clone came up a few times. The V gene is TRBV5-5, the J gene TRBJ2-2; the D gene is possibly TRBD1 (5 bases). The length of the CDR3 is 15 residues. Trimming shortened V by 0 bases and J by 4 bases, and 10 bases separated the two germline ends. CDR1 SGHKS and CDR2 YYEKEE come from the germline V gene (reference sequence). The CDR3 coding sequence is TGTGCCAGCAGCTTGGTGCAGGGCAGCACCGGGGAGCTGTTTTTT. Translating gives CASSLVQGSTGELFF.

V gene TRBV29-1 combines with J gene TRBJ1-1, with a weak D call TRBD1 (5 bases). Trimming left V 0 bases short and J 7 bases short, with 12 bases between. The CDR3 consists of 13 residues. Germline CDR1 SQVTM, CDR2 ANQGSEA. For the CDR3, the DNA is TGCAGCGTTGAAGATCGACAGAGCATTGAAGCTTTCTTT. This translates into CSVEDRQSIEAFF.

The table lists this clone with a few counts. The rearrangement uses TRBV5-6 and TRBJ2-1; 10 positions match TRBD2. After removal of 0 bases from V and 5 bases from J, the junction contained 14 bases not matched to a gene. From germline, CDR1 is SGHDT and CDR2 YYEEEE. CDR3 size: 19 residues. In nucleotides, the CDR3 is TGTGCCAGCAGCTTGGCCCCGTCTAGCGGGGGCCGCAGGGACAATGAGCAGTTCTTC. It translates to CASSLAPSSGGRRDNEQFF. Using reference TRBV5-6 and TRBJ2-1 for the parts outside the CDR3, the full variable domain is DAGVTQSPTHLIKTRGQQVTLRCSPKSGHDTVSWYQQALGQGPQFIFQYYEEEERQRGNFPDRFSGHQFPNYSSELNVNALLLGDSALYLCASSLAPSSGGRRDNEQFFGPGTRLTVL.

There are a few counts of this clone. The chain employs TRBV30 and TRBJ1-3, with 7 bases aligning to TRBD1. The CDR3 totals 14 residues. With V trimmed by 1 base and J by 0 bases, 0 bases remained unmatched. Germline values: CDR1 GTSNPN, CDR2 SVGIG (reference sequence). The CDR3 bases are TGTGCCTGGAGTGGGGACAGCTCTGGAAACACCATATATTTT. It translates to CAWSGDSSGNTIYF. Complete variable domain (other parts from reference TRBV30 and TRBJ1-3): SQTIHQWPATLVQPVGSPLSLECTVEGTSNPNLYWYRQAAGRGLQLLFYSVGIGQISSEVPQNLSASRPQDRQFILSSKKLLLSDSGFYLCAWSGDSSGNTIYFGEGSWLTVV.

The sample holds a few counts of this clone. V is TRBV2 and J is TRBJ2-2, with 12 bases fitting TRBD2. The V gene end was trimmed by 2 bases and the J gene end by 6 bases; junction bases not matched to a gene: 7. The CDR3 has 17 amino acids. Germline V gene sequence: CDR1 SNHLY, CDR2 FYNNEI. In DNA form, the CDR3 reads TGTGCCAGCAGTGAACTAGCGGGAGGGCCACGGGCCGGGGAGCTGTTTTTT. It specifies CASSELAGGPRAGELFF.

The V gene is TRBV18, the J gene TRBJ1-4; 7 bases match TRBD1. Losses at the gene ends were 2 bases for V and 8 bases for J; bases not matched to a gene: 5. Germline loops: CDR1 KGHSH, CDR2 LQKENI. The CDR3 runs 14 residues. Here the CDR3 reads CASSPKGTDEKLFF. CDR3 DNA sequence: TGTGCCAGCTCACCAAAAGGGACAGACGAAAAACTGTTTTTT.

This clone was seen only a few times. J is TRBJ2-3 and V is TRBV3-1 (or the pseudogene TRBV3-2), with a possible D match to TRBD2 (6 bases). The CDR3 spans 14 residues. Germline CDR1 LGHDT, CDR2 YNNKEL (reference sequence). Trimming shortened V by 1 base and J by 4 bases, and 9 bases separated the two germline ends. CDR3 nucleotide sequence: TGTGCCAGCAGCCAAGTGCGGGGTTCAGATACGCAGTATTTT. Amino acid sequence: CASSQVRGSDTQYF.

The chain combines TRBV19 with TRBJ1-1, with TRBD1 matching 7 bases. There are 15 residues in the CDR3. After removal of 6 bases from V and 1 base from J, the junction contained 8 bases not matched to a gene. Germline loops: CDR1 LNHDA, CDR2 SQIVND (reference sequence). CDR3 DNA sequence: TGTGCCAGTAGAGTCAGGGGGATATCGAACACTGAAGCTTTCTTT. Protein sequence: CASRVRGISNTEAFF. Based on the CDR3 plus reference TRBV19 and TRBJ1-1, the full variable domain is DGGITQSPKYLFRKEGQNVTLSCEQNLNHDAMYWYRQDPGQGLRLIYYSQIVNDFQKGDIAEGYSVSREKKESFPLTVTSAQKNPTAFYLCASRVRGISNTEAFFGQGTRLTVV.

This chain connects TRBV5-1 to TRBJ1-3, with TRBD1 as a possible D gene (5 bases). Germline CDR1 and CDR2: SGHRS and YFSETQ. Trimming took 4 bases from V and 4 from J, leaving 15 bases between them. The CDR3 is 15 residues long. In nucleotides, the CDR3 is TGCGCCAGCAGCCCCCAGGGAACGCGGGGAAACACCATATATTTT. Translation gives CASSPQGTRGNTIYF.

The chain links TRBV6-1 to TRBJ2-4; 8 bases agree with TRBD2. Trimming removed 3 bases from V and 5 bases from J; junction bases left unmatched: 6. This CDR3 contains 15 residues. Germline V lookup: CDR1 MNHNS, CDR2 SASEGT. In DNA, the CDR3 is TGTGCCAGCAGTGAGGGTCTCGGGGGGGAAAACATTCAGTACTTC. Translation: CASSEGLGGENIQYF.

Here the CDR3 reads CSAGTGLSDEQFF. The CDR3 region has the DNA TGCAGCGCAGGGACAGGGCTCTCGGATGAGCAGTTCTTC. The chain combines TRBV29-1 with TRBJ2-1; TRBD1 matches 9 bases. This CDR3 has 13 amino acids. Germline assignment: CDR1 SQVTM and CDR2 ANQGSEA. V was pared by 7 bases and J by 8 bases, with 9 bases of the junction left unmatched.

This clone was seen only once. V and J are TRBV7-9 and TRBJ2-1, with 14 bases lining up with TRBD2. J was trimmed by 3 bases and V by 1 base; bases with no gene match: 5. This CDR3 has 18 amino acids. The germline gives CDR1 SEHNR, CDR2 FQNEAQ (reference sequence). The CDR3 spells CASSLGGLAGAFYNEQFF. The DNA for the CDR3 is TGTGCCAGCAGCTTAGGGGGACTAGCGGGGGCGTTCTACAATGAGCAGTTCTTC.